The rows below give T cell receptor beta chains drawn from one sample of a study of blood T cell repertoires in COVID-19. Sequencing was performed with immunoSEQ multiplex PCR; in TCRdb, only in-frame clones are kept and a portion is missing. The table shows fewer than 400,000 clones, with roughly 85% occurring only once. The sample comprised PBMCs or T cells enriched from blood (not recorded which). The receptors were gathered from a woman in her 30s who had been exposed to COVID-19. Each CDR3 is given with its conserved first and last residue. D genes are given only for firm matches. Not every row has a clone size; where given, it reads once, few, many or a size class.

j_gene | v_gene | d_gene | abundance | CDR3nt | CDR3aa
TRBJ1-3 | TRBV19 | - | - | TGTGCCAGTAGTATCCCCAGCTCTGGAAACACCATATATTTT | CASSIPSSGNTIYF
TRBJ2-1 | TRBV5-1 | TRBD2 | - | TGCGCCAGCAGCTTTGGGACTAGCGGGGGGTATGAGCAGTTCTTC | CASSFGTSGGYEQFF
TRBJ1-5 | TRBV19 | - | - | TGTGCCAGTAGTATGGTCGGTTATAGCAATCAGCCCCAGCATTTT | CASSMVGYSNQPQHF
TRBJ2-7 | TRBV28 | - | once | TGTGCCAGACAACAGGGAGAGGACTCCTACGAGCAGTACTTC | CARQQGEDSYEQYF
TRBJ2-5 | TRBV13 | - | - | TGTGCCAGCAGCTTAGCCGGGGAGACCCAGTACTTC | CASSLAGETQYF
TRBJ1-5 | TRBV24-1 | TRBD1 | - | TGTGCCACCAGTGAGACAGGGGGCATGAATCAGCCCCAGCATTTT | CATSETGGMNQPQHF
TRBJ1-1 | TRBV27 | - | - | TGTGCCAGCAGTCCCCAACAGGTTATCATGAACACTGAAGCTTTCTTT | CASSPQQVIMNTEAFF
TRBJ2-1 | TRBV27 | - | - | TGTGCCAGCAGTTTAGACGGGAACGGCTACAATGAGCAGTTCTTC | CASSLDGNGYNEQFF
TRBJ1-1 | TRBV19 | TRBD1 | - | TGTGCCAGTAGTAACGCTGGACAGGGTTCTAGGACTGAAGCTTTCTTT | CASSNAGQGSRTEAFF
TRBJ1-4 | TRBV9 | - | - | TGTGCCAGCAGCGGAAACCTCGGGGCTAATGAAAAACTGTTTTTT | CASSGNLGANEKLFF
TRBJ2-3 | TRBV24-1 | - | - | TGTGCCACCAGTGATACAGGGAACACAGATACGCAGTATTTT | CATSDTGNTDTQYF
TRBJ2-3 | TRBV4-2 | TRBD2 | few | TGTGCCAGCAGCCAAGATCTAGCGGGGGGCCTCTCAGATACGCAGTATTTT | CASSQDLAGGLSDTQYF
TRBJ2-3 | TRBV14 | - | - | TGTGCCAGCAGCCAACGGTCAATTTCGACAGATACGCAGTATTTT | CASSQRSISTDTQYF
TRBJ2-6 | TRBV15 | - | - | TGTGCCACCAGCCCCATTAGGGGAAGCTCTGGGGCCAACGTCCTGACTTTC | CATSPIRGSSGANVLTF
TRBJ1-6 | TRBV7-9 | - | - | TGTGCCAGCACTACCGGACAGCCAAATAATTCACCCCTCCACTTT | CASTTGQPNNSPLHF
TRBJ2-7 | TRBV5-4 | - | - | TGTGCCAGCAGTCAGTACCGGCAGGGGCCGGACGAGCAGTACTTC | CASSQYRQGPDEQYF
TRBJ1-4 | TRBV30 | TRBD1 | once | TGTGCCTGGAGTTACAGGGGAAATGAAAAACTGTTTTTT | CAWSYRGNEKLFF
TRBJ2-5 | TRBV11-1 | TRBD1 | - | TGTGCCAGCAGCTTATCACAGGGGGTTGAGACCCAGTACTTC | CASSLSQGVETQYF
TRBJ2-5 | TRBV28 | TRBD2 | - | TGTGCCAGCAGTTTTGGACTAGCGGGACTGGGGACCCAGTACTTC | CASSFGLAGLGTQYF
TRBJ1-6 | TRBV28 | - | - | TGTGCCAGCAGTACCCGACAGAGCTCCTATAATTCACCCCTCCACTTT | CASSTRQSSYNSPLHF
TRBJ2-1 | TRBV6-5 | - | - | TGTGCCAGCAGTTACGAGGCAGTTGGTAATGAGCAGTTCTTC | CASSYEAVGNEQFF
TRBJ2-7 | TRBV5-8 | - | - | TGTGCCAGCAGCTTGGCCCCCAGCTCCTACGAGCAGTACTTC | CASSLAPSSYEQYF
TRBJ2-7 | TRBV5-1 | - | once | TGCGCCAGCAGCCAAGCGGCCTTCCCCTACGAGCAGTACTTC | CASSQAAFPYEQYF
TRBJ2-2 | TRBV19 | - | - | TGTGCCAGTAGTTTGGACAGCTTTCCGAACACCGGGGAGCTGTTTTTT | CASSLDSFPNTGELFF
TRBJ2-1 | TRBV5-6 | TRBD2 | - | TGTGCCAGCAGCCCTCGACTAGCGGTGTACAATGAGCAGTTCTTC | CASSPRLAVYNEQFF
TRBJ2-3 | TRBV7-2 | TRBD2 | - | TGTGCCAGCAGCTTCCGACTAGCCACGCACACAGATACGCAGTATTTT | CASSFRLATHTDTQYF
TRBJ1-2 | TRBV18 | TRBD1 | - | TGTGCCAGCTCACCAGACACAGGGGGCACCATTATCTATGGCTACACCTTC | CASSPDTGGTIIYGYTF
TRBJ2-3 | TRBV19 | TRBD2 | - | TGTGCCAGTAGAGCACTAGCGGGGGGGCTCACAGATACGCAGTATTTT | CASRALAGGLTDTQYF
TRBJ2-3 | TRBV28 | TRBD2 | - | TGTGCCAGCAGTCCCAACCAGCGGGGCAGCACAGATACGCAGTATTTT | CASSPNQRGSTDTQYF
TRBJ2-5 | TRBV24-1 | TRBD1 | - | TGTGCCACCAGTGATTTGGGACAGGGTCAAGAGACCCAGTACTTC | CATSDLGQGQETQYF
TRBJ2-7 | TRBV6-5 | TRBD1 | once | TGTGCCAGTCGAAGGACCACAGGGGCCTACGAGCAGTACTTC | CASRRTTGAYEQYF
TRBJ1-2 | TRBV27 | TRBD1 | - | TGTGCCAGCGCCAACAGGGGGCACAGTAACTATGGCTACACCTTC | CASANRGHSNYGYTF
TRBJ1-2 | TRBV12-3/TRBV12-4 | TRBD1 | - | TGTGCCAGCAGTCAGACAGGGAACTATGGCTACACCTTC | CASSQTGNYGYTF
TRBJ2-7 | TRBV12-3/TRBV12-4 | TRBD1 | - | TGTGCCAGCAGTCCGGGACAGACCTACGAGCAGTACTTC | CASSPGQTYEQYF
TRBJ2-1 | TRBV11-3 | - | - | TGTGCCAGCAGCTTTAACAGGGACAATGAGCAGTTCTTC | CASSFNRDNEQFF